The 15 T cell receptor beta chains below were found in one sample sequenced in a study of regulatory T cells in long-lasting Graves disease. Specified time point: newly diagnosed GD, antithyroid drugs for less than 3 months. Isolated PBMC RNA provided the starting material for the TCR library. Assembly of TCR beta libraries relied on iRepertoire HTBI primers together with Arm-PCR of CDR3 regions. TCRdb processed the multiplex PCR reads anew with MiXCR; each CDR3 protein has one entry. The sample comprises 350,000 to 400,000 distinct CDR3 sequences, around 16% of which are singletons, and approximately 22% rests with the top ten. The sequencing here drew on peripheral blood mononuclear cells (PBMCs), taken at new diagnosis, from a patient treated with antithyroid drugs. These receptors were taken from a female donor with Graves disease.

This clonotype was detected a few times. The rearrangement uses TRBV25-1 and TRBJ1-5, with D hard to call. Deletions cut 5 bases from V and 0 bases from J, with 11 bases between. Germline lookup yields CDR1 MGHDK and CDR2 SYGVNS. The CDR3 sequence is 15 residues long. The CDR3 DNA reads as TGTGCCAGCAGTCTAGGCAGCGATAGCAATCAGCCCCAGCATTTT. Translating it yields CASSLGSDSNQPQHF.

Ten or more counts support this clonotype. The chain combines TRBV12-5 with TRBJ2-7; no clear D. This CDR3 spans 11 amino acids. V lost 3 bases and J 5 bases, leaving 5 bases between the germline ends. Germline V gives CDR1 LGHNT, CDR2 FRNRAP. CDR3 bases: TGTGCTAGTGGTTTACGCAACGAGCAGTACTTC. Its protein product is CASGLRNEQYF.

This clonotype occurred many times. The chain couples TRBV12-3 or TRBV12-4 to TRBJ2-5; TRBD1 matches 9 bases. Trimming took 6 bases from V and 5 from J; bases not matched to a gene: 7. This CDR3 has 14 residues. CDR3 sequence reads: CASRPTGGAETQYF. The CDR3 nucleotides are TGTGCCAGCAGACCTACAGGGGGCGCTGAGACCCAGTACTTC.

This clonotype has only a few counts. The gene calls are TRBV28 and TRBJ2-7, with D unclear. Germline CDR1 is MDHEN and CDR2 is SYDVKM. V shed 7 bases and J shed 3 bases, with 19 bases lying between them. The CDR3 runs 15 residues. The CDR3 DNA is TGTGCCAGCACCTCTCTTCTAGGGCCCCACTACGAGCAGTACTTC. This sequence encodes CASTSLLGPHYEQYF. Full variable domain (missing parts from reference TRBV28 and TRBJ2-7): DVKVTQSSRYLVKRTGEKVFLECVQDMDHENMFWYRQDPGLGLRLIYFSYDVKMKEKGDIPEGYSVSREKKERFSLILESASTNQTSMYLCASTSLLGPHYEQYFGPGTRLTVT.

In its sample, this clonotype was seen many times. The chain joins TRBV7-3 to TRBJ1-1; D possibly corresponds to TRBD1 (5 bases). The CDR3 totals 12 residues. From germline, CDR1 is SGHTA and CDR2 FQGTGA. The V end lost 5 bases, the J end lost 7 bases, and 11 bases lay between the germline ends. The CDR3 region is CASSPGAGEAFF. The CDR3, as DNA: TGTGCCAGCAGCCCCGGGGCGGGTGAAGCTTTCTTT.

This clonotype was counted ten times or more. The chain combines TRBV20-1 with TRBJ1-6; no clear D. In germline, CDR1 is DFQATT, CDR2 SNEGSKA (reference sequence). Between the trimmed V and J ends, which lost 2 bases and 0 bases, there was a span of 5 bases. This CDR3 comprises 14 residues. The CDR3 region has the DNA TGCAGTGCTAGACTGAGCTCCTATAATTCACCCCTCCACTTT. Translated: CSARLSSYNSPLHF.

This clonotype was detected many times. The rearrangement links TRBV18 to TRBJ1-5; D is undetermined. Germline V gene sequence: CDR1 KGHSH, CDR2 LQKENI. The ends were cut back, 8 bases at V and 5 bases at J, with 13 bases in the middle. This CDR3 region has 13 residues. The CDR3 DNA sequence: TGTGCCAGCAGTCCCGACGGCGATCAGCCCCAGCATTTT. Translation: CASSPDGDQPQHF.

This clonotype was counted once. The chain has TRBV27 and TRBJ2-1; the match to TRBD2 covers 12 bases. The CDR3 consists of 15 residues. Trimming cost V 6 bases and J 10 bases; bases outside gene matches: 10. CDR1 is MNHEY and CDR2 is SMNVEV in the germline V gene (reference sequence). The CDR3: CASSFLAGGGREQFF. The CDR3 coding sequence is TGTGCCAGCAGCTTCCTAGCGGGAGGGGGACGCGAGCAGTTCTTC.

The chain joins TRBV5-4 to TRBJ2-2; 12 bases match TRBD1. The CDR3 loop spans 16 amino acids. Germline V gene lookup returns CDR1 SGHNT and CDR2 YYREEE (reference sequence). Trimming at V came to 2 bases and at J to 3 bases, leaving 2 bases not matched to a gene. The CDR3: CASSLGTGGYTGELFF. The CDR3 DNA is TGTGCCAGCAGCTTAGGGACAGGGGGCTACACCGGGGAGCTGTTTTTT.

This clonotype was detected only once. V usage is TRBV9 and J usage is TRBJ2-3; 8 bases agree with TRBD2. From germline, CDR1 is SGDLS and CDR2 YYNGEE. This CDR3 is 15 amino acids long. J was trimmed by 2 bases and V by 0 bases; bases with no gene match: 2. The CDR3 here is CASSVAAGVTDTQYF. CDR3 in DNA: TGTGCCAGCAGCGTAGCAGCGGGAGTCACAGATACGCAGTATTTT.

The genes are TRBV19 and TRBJ2-1, with D perhaps matching TRBD1 (6 bases). With 7 bases removed from V and 9 bases from J, the gap between germline ends came to 22 bases. In germline, CDR1 is LNHDA, CDR2 SQIVND (reference sequence). The CDR3 loop spans 15 amino acids. This chain's CDR3 is CASIDSLGAAGEQFF. The CDR3 DNA reads TGTGCCAGTATAGATTCATTGGGGGCGGCAGGTGAGCAGTTCTTC.

This clonotype was seen repeatedly, ten times or more. Its ends do not fully match the called genes, so a read error is possible. The chain carries TRBV12-3 or TRBV12-4 and TRBJ2-3; the D gene could be TRBD1 or TRBD2 (5 bases each). The CDR3 extends over 11 amino acids. CDR3 in amino acids: CASRLGTGQYF. The DNA of the CDR3 is TGTGCCAGCAGATTAGGGACGGGGCAGTATTTT.

This clonotype was found many times. This chain connects TRBV6-2 or TRBV6-3 to TRBJ1-1, with TRBD1 matching over 7 bases. The CDR3 contains 15 residues. Germline V lookup: CDR1 MNHEY, CDR2 SVGEGT. J was trimmed by 1 base and V by 5 bases; bases with no gene match: 7. The DNA of the CDR3 is TGTGCCAGCAGTCCGCCGGCAGGGGGGAACACTGAAGCTTTCTTT. Its protein product is CASSPPAGGNTEAFF.

Many counts were recorded for this clonotype. The rearrangement links TRBV2 to TRBJ2-3; a weak D match, TRBD2 (6 bases). Trimming cost V 2 bases and J 0 bases, with 9 bases left between them. Germline V gene lookup returns CDR1 SNHLY and CDR2 FYNNEI. The CDR3 is made up of 15 amino acids. The CDR3 protein is CASSELRDSTDTQYF. The CDR3 nucleotides read TGTGCCAGCAGTGAATTGCGGGATAGCACAGATACGCAGTATTTT.

This clonotype occurred a few times. Written as DNA, the CDR3 is TGTGCCAGCAGCTTGGACAGCGACCTCCAGAATGAGCAGTTCTTC. This translates into CASSLDSDLQNEQFF. This chain links TRBV7-2 with TRBJ2-1; tentative D call: TRBD1 (6 bases). The length of the CDR3 is 15 residues. Trimming pared 3 bases from V and 7 bases from J, leaving 16 bases between. The germline V gene encodes CDR1 SGHTA and CDR2 FQGNSA.